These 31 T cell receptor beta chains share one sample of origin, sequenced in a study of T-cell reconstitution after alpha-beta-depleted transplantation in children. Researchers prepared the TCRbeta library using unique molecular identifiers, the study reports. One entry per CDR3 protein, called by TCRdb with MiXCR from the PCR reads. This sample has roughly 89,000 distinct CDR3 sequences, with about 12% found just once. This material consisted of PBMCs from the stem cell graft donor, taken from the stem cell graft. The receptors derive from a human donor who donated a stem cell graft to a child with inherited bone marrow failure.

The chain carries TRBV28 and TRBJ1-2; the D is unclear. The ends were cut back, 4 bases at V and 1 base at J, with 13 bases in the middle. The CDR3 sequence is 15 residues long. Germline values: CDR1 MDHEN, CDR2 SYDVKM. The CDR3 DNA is TGTGCCAGCAGTTACGTCGGAGCTAATAACTATGGCTACACCTTC. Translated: CASSYVGANNYGYTF.

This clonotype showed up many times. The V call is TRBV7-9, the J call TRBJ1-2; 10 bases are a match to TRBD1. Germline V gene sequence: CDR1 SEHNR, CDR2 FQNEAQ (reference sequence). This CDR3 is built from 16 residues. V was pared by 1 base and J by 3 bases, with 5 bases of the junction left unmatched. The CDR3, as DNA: TGTGCCAGCAGCTTAGGAGACAGGGGGCTAGACTATGGCTACACCTTC. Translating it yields CASSLGDRGLDYGYTF. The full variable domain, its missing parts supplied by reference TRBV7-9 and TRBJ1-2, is DTGVSQNPRHKITKRGQNVTFRCDPISEHNRLYWYRQTLGQGPEFLTYFQNEAQLEKSRLLSDRFSAERPKGSFSTLEIQRTEQGDSAMYLCASSLGDRGLDYGYTFGSGTRLTVV.

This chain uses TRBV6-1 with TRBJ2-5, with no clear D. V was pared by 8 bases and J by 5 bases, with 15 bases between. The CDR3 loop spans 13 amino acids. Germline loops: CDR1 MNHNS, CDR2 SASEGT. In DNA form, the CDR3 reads TGTGCCAGCCGGGTCAGGCTGGGGGAGACCCAGTACTTC. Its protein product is CASRVRLGETQYF.

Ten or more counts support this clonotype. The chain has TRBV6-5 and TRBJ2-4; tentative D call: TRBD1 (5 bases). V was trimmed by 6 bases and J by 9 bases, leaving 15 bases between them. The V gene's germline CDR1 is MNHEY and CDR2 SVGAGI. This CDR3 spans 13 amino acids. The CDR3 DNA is TGTGCCAGCAGCCACCCGGGCCAGGGCATTCAGTACTTC. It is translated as CASSHPGQGIQYF.

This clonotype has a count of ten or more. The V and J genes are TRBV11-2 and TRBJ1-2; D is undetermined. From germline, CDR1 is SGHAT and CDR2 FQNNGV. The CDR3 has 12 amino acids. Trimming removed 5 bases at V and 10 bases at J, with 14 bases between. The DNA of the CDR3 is TGTGCCAGCAGCCGGAAGAAAGCCTTCTACACCTTC. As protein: CASSRKKAFYTF. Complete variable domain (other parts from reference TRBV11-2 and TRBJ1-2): EAGVAQSPRYKIIEKRQSVAFWCNPISGHATLYWYQQILGQGPKLLIQFQNNGVVDDSQLPKDRFSAERLKGVDSTLKIQPAKLEDSAVYLCASSRKKAFYTFGSGTRLTVV.

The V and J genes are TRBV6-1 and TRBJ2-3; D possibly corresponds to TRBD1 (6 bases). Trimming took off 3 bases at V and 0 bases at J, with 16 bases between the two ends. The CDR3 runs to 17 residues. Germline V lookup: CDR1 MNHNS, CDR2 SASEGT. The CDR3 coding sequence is TGTGCCAGCAGTGAGGGGGCAGGGGTTACTAGCACAGATACGCAGTATTTT. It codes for CASSEGAGVTSTDTQYF.

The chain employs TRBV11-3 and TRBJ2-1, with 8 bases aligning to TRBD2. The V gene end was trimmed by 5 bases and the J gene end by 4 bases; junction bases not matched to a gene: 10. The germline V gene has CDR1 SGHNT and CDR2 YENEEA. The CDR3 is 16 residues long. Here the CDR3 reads CASSLGVAGPYNEQFF. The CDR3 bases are TGTGCCAGCAGCCTCGGGGTAGCGGGGCCTTACAATGAGCAGTTCTTC.

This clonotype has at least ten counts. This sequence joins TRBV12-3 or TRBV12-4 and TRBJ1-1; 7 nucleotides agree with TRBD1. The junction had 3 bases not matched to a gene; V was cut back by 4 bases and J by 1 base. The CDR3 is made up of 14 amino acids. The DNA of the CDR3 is TGTGCCAGCAGTTGGACAGGATCGAACACTGAAGCTTTCTTT. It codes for CASSWTGSNTEAFF.

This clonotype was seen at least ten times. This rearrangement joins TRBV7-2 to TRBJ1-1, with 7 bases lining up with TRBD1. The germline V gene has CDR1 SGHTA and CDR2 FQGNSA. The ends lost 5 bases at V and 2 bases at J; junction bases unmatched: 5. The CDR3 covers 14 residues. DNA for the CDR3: TGTGCCAGCAGCCCGAGACAGGGAAACACTGAAGCTTTCTTT. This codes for CASSPRQGNTEAFF.

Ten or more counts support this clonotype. The CDR3 protein is CAISERGSGYYEQYF. The CDR3 DNA reads TGTGCCATCAGTGAGAGGGGGTCCGGTTACTACGAGCAGTACTTC. The chain is built from TRBV10-3 and TRBJ2-7; possibly TRBD1 for D (6 bases). The CDR3 covers 15 residues. Germline V gene data show CDR1 as ENHRY and CDR2 as SYGVKD. The V end lost 2 bases, the J end lost 3 bases, and 14 bases lay between the germline ends.

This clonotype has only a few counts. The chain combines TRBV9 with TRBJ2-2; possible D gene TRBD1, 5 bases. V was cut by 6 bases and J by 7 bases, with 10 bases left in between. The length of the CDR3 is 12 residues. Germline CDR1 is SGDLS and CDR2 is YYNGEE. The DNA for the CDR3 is TGTGCCAGCAAGGGGCCCCACGGGGAGCTGTTTTTT. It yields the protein CASKGPHGELFF.

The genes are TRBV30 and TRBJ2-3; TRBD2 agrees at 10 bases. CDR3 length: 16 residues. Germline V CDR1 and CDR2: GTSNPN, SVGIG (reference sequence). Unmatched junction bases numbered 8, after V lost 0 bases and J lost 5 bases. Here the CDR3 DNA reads TGTGCCTGGAGTGTAGAACCGTCTAGCGGGAGAGATACGCAGTATTTT. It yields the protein CAWSVEPSSGRDTQYF.

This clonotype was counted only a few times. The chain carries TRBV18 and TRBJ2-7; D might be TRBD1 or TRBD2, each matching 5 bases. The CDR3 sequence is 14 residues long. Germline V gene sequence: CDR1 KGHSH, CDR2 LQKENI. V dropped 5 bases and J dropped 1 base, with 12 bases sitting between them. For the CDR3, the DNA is TGTGCCAGCTCAACCTCGGGACCGTCCTACGAGCAGTACTTC. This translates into CASSTSGPSYEQYF.

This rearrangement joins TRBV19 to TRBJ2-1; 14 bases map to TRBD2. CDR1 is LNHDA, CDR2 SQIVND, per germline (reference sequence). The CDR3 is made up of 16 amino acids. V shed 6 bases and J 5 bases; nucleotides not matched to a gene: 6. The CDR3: CASRGTSGRGNNEQFF. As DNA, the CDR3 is TGTGCCAGTAGGGGGACTAGCGGGAGAGGCAACAATGAGCAGTTCTTC.

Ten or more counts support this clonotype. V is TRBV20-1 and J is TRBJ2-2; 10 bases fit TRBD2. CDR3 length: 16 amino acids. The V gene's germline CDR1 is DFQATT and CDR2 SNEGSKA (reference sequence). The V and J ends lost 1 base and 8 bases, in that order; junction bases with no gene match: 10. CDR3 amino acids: CSARAPSGSLGGELFF. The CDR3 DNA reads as TGCAGTGCTAGAGCCCCTAGCGGGAGTTTAGGGGGGGAGCTGTTTTTT.

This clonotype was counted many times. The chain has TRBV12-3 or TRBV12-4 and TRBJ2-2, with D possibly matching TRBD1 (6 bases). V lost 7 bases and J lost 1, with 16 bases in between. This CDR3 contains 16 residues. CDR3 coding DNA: TGTGCCAGCAACGATGGGCAGGGGCTGAACACCGGGGAGCTGTTTTTT. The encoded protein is CASNDGQGLNTGELFF.

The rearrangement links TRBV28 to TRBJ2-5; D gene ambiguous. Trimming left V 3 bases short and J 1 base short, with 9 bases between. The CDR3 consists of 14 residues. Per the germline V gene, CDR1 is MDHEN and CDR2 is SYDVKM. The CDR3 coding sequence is TGTGCCAGCAGTTTCGTCACCACCCAAGAGACCCAGTACTTC. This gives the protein CASSFVTTQETQYF.

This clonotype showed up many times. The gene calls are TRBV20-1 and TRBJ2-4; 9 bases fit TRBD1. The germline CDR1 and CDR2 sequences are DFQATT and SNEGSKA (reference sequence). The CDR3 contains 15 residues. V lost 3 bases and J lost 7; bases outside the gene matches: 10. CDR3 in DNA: TGCAGTGCTAGCCTTAGGGGGACAGGGCTGAACATTCAGTACTTC. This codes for CSASLRGTGLNIQYF.

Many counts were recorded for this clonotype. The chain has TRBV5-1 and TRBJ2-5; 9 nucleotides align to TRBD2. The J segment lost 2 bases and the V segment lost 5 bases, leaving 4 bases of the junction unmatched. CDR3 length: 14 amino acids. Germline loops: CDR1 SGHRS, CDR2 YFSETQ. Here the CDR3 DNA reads TGCGCCAGCAGGACGACTAGCGGTCAAGAGACCCAGTACTTC. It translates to CASRTTSGQETQYF. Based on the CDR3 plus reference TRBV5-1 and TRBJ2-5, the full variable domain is KAGVTQTPRYLIKTRGQQVTLSCSPISGHRSVSWYQQTPGQGLQFLFEYFSETQRNKGNFPGRFSGRQFSNSRSEMNVSTLELGDSALYLCASRTTSGQETQYFGPGTRLLVL.

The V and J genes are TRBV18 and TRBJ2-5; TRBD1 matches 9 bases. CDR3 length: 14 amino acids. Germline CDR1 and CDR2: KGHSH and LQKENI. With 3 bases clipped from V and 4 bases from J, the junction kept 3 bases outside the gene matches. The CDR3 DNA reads TGTGCCAGCTCACCCGAGACAGGGGGAGAGACCCAGTACTTC. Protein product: CASSPETGGETQYF.

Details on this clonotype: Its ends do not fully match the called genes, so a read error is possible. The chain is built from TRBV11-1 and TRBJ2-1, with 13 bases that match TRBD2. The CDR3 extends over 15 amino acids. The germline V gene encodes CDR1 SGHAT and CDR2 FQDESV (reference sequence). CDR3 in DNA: TGTGTCAGCAGGCCGACTAGCGGGAGGCCAAATGAGCAGTTCTTC. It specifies CVSRPTSGRPNEQFF.

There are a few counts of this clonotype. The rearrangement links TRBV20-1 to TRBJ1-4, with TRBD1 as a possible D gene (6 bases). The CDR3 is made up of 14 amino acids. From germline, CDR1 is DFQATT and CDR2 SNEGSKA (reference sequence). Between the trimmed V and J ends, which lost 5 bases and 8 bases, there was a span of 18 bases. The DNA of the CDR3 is TGCAGTGCTCCCAACAGTCTAGGGGGGGAAAAACTGTTTTTT. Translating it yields CSAPNSLGGEKLFF.

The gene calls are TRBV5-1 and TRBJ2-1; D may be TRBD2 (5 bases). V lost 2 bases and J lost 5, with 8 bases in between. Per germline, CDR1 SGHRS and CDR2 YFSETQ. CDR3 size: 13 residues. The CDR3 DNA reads TGCGCCAGCAGCTTTAGCGTGAACAATGAGCAGTTCTTC. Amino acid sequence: CASSFSVNNEQFF.

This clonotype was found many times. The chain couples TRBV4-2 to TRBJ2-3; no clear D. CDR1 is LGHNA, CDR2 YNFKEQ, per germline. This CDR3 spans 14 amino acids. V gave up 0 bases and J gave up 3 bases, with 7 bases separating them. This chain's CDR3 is CASSQDTGTDTQYF. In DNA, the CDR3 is TGTGCCAGCAGCCAAGATACTGGGACAGATACGCAGTATTTT.

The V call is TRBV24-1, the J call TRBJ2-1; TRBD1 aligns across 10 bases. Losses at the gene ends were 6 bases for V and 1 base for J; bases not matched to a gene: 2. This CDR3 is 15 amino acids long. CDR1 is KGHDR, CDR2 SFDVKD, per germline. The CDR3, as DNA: TGTGCCACCAGTCGGGGACAGGGGTCCTACAATGAGCAGTTCTTC. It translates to CATSRGQGSYNEQFF.

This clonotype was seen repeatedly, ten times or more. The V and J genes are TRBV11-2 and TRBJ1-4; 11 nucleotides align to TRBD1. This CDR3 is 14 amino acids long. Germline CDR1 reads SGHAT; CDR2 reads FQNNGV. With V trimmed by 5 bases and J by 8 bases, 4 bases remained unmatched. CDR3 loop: CASSRTGGDEKLFF. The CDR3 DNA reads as TGTGCCAGCAGCCGGACAGGGGGCGACGAAAAACTGTTTTTT.

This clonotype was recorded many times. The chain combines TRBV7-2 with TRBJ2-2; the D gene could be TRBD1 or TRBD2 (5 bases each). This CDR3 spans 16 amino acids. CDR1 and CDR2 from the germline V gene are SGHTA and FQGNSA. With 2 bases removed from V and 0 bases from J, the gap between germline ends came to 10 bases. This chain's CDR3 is CASSLYGATNTGELFF. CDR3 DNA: TGTGCCAGCAGCTTATACGGGGCAACGAACACCGGGGAGCTGTTTTTT.

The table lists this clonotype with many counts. As DNA, the CDR3 is TGTGCCAGCAGCCCAGAGACCCACAGGGGAGGCTACACCTTC. Amino acid sequence: CASSPETHRGGYTF. The chain uses TRBV12-3 or TRBV12-4 and TRBJ1-2; TRBD1 matches at 7 bases. This CDR3 comprises 14 residues. With 6 bases clipped from V and 8 bases from J, the junction kept 12 bases outside the gene matches.

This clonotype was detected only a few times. The CDR3 reads CASTMGLERAFF. The CDR3 region has the DNA TGTGCCAGTACTATGGGCCTGGAGAGAGCTTTCTTT. The chain carries TRBV19 and TRBJ1-1; D gene uncertain. This CDR3 spans 12 amino acids. The V gene's germline CDR1 is LNHDA and CDR2 SQIVND (reference sequence). V was trimmed by 7 bases and J by 10 bases, leaving 16 bases between them.

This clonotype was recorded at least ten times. The CDR3 bases are TGTGCCAGCAGCCGGGGGACTAGTGGCGGCCAAGAGACCCAGTACTTC. Translating it yields CASSRGTSGGQETQYF. V is TRBV7-2 and J is TRBJ2-5; 8 bases agree with TRBD2. Germline loops: CDR1 SGHTA, CDR2 FQGNSA. The trim removed 5 bases at V and 1 base at J, leaving 9 bases unmatched. The CDR3 extends over 16 amino acids.

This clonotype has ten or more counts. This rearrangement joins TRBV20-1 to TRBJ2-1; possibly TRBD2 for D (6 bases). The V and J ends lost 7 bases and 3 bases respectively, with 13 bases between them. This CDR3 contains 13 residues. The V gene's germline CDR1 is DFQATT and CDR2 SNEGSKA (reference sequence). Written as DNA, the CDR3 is TGCAGTGTGAAACCGGGACTCTACAATGAGCAGTTCTTC. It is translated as CSVKPGLYNEQFF.